Listed here are 18 T cell receptor beta chains from one sample, sequenced in a study of blood T cell repertoires in COVID-19. Measured with immunoSEQ multiplex PCR; TCRdb has only the in-frame clones, and not every one. The table records around 170,000 clones, roughly 80% of them present only once. The sequenced sample consisted of peripheral blood. Receptors were obtained from a woman older than 75 with acute or convalescent COVID-19.

The rearrangement links TRBV28 to TRBJ1-3, with a tentative D call TRBD1 (5 bases). The germline gives CDR1 MDHEN, CDR2 SYDVKM. The CDR3 consists of 14 residues. Trimming pared 5 bases from V and 1 base from J, leaving 9 bases between. In DNA form, the CDR3 reads TGTGCCAGCAGTACCTCAGGGTCTGGAAACACCATATATTTT. It yields the protein CASSTSGSGNTIYF.

The chain recombines TRBV29-1 with TRBJ2-1; TRBD2 aligns across 8 bases. Germline CDR1 is SQVTM and CDR2 is ANQGSEA. V dropped 5 bases and J dropped 7; count of bases not matched to a gene: 13. CDR3 length: 15 residues. In DNA, the CDR3 is TGCAGCGTTTCCTCGGGAGGGCCAATCTTGAATGAGCAGTTCTTC. This sequence encodes CSVSSGGPILNEQFF.

This chain connects TRBV7-3 to TRBJ1-3; the match to TRBD1 covers 8 bases. This CDR3 is 13 amino acids long. Per germline, CDR1 SGHTA and CDR2 FQGTGA. V was pared by 5 bases and J by 4 bases, with 1 base of the junction left unmatched. The CDR3 DNA is TGTGCCAGCAGCCGGGACAGGGGAAACACCATATATTTT. Its protein product is CASSRDRGNTIYF.

This clone was seen more than once but under ten times. CDR3 sequence (DNA): TGCGCCAGCAGTCCCGCCCCGAGGTCTAGCGGGGACAATGAGCAGTTCTTC. It translates to CASSPAPRSSGDNEQFF. The J gene is TRBJ2-1, the V gene TRBV10-2, with 9 bases lining up with TRBD2. The CDR3 covers 17 residues. In germline, CDR1 is WSHSY, CDR2 SAAADI. V dropped 5 bases and J dropped 5; count of bases not matched to a gene: 13.

The rearrangement links TRBV5-1 to TRBJ2-7, with 7 bases lining up with TRBD1. The germline gives CDR1 SGHRS, CDR2 YFSETQ. V was pared by 4 bases and J by 0 bases, with 7 bases of the junction left unmatched. The CDR3 has 15 residues. Here the CDR3 reads CASSVQGSGSYEQYF. The CDR3 region has the DNA TGCGCCAGCAGCGTACAGGGGAGCGGCTCCTACGAGCAGTACTTC.

The chain is built from TRBV5-4 and TRBJ2-7; maybe TRBD2 (6 bases). Deletions cut 0 bases from V and 7 bases from J, with 11 bases between. The germline V gene has CDR1 SGHNT and CDR2 YYREEE (reference sequence). This CDR3 region has 13 residues. The CDR3 DNA reads as TGTGCCAGCAGCTTGGTCGGGGGAGAAGAGCAGTACTTC. Its protein product is CASSLVGGEEQYF.

The rearrangement uses TRBV7-9 and TRBJ2-3, with 9 bases that match TRBD2. The V gene end was trimmed by 3 bases and the J gene end by 6 bases; junction bases not matched to a gene: 7. CDR1 and CDR2 (germline): SEHNR, FQNEAQ (reference sequence). The CDR3 length is 15 residues. The CDR3 DNA follows: TGTGCCAGCAGCTTCGGGGGACTAGCAGGTGATACGCAGTATTTT. This sequence encodes CASSFGGLAGDTQYF.

The chain couples TRBV12-3 or TRBV12-4 to TRBJ1-5; 7 bases are shared with TRBD1. This CDR3 has 13 amino acids. After removal of 8 bases from V and 2 bases from J, the junction contained 3 bases not matched to a gene. As DNA, the CDR3 is TGTGCCAGCCGCCAGGGGGGCAATCAGCCCCAGCATTTT. This sequence encodes CASRQGGNQPQHF.

This clone was counted between two and nine times. The chain recombines TRBV6-1 with TRBJ1-1, with no clear D. This CDR3 has 13 residues. The ends were cut back, 3 bases at V and 10 bases at J, with 15 bases in the middle. In germline, CDR1 is MNHNS, CDR2 SASEGT. The DNA of the CDR3 is TGTGCCAGCAGTGAGCCCCTCGCCGCGGCAGCTTTCTTT. Protein sequence: CASSEPLAAAAFF.

The chain carries TRBV5-1 and TRBJ1-6; D unclear. The germline V gene has CDR1 SGHRS and CDR2 YFSETQ. This CDR3 comprises 15 residues. Between the trimmed V and J ends, which lost 4 bases and 9 bases, there was a span of 17 bases. CDR3 nucleotides: TGCGCCAGCAGCCTTCTGCCGGGATGGACTTCACCCCTCCACTTT. Translating gives CASSLLPGWTSPLHF. Variable domain in full (rest from reference TRBV5-1 and TRBJ1-6): KAGVTQTPRYLIKTRGQQVTLSCSPISGHRSVSWYQQTPGQGLQFLFEYFSETQRNKGNFPGRFSGRQFSNSRSEMNVSTLELGDSALYLCASSLLPGWTSPLHFGNGTRLTVT.

V usage is TRBV28 and J usage is TRBJ2-7, with 7 nucleotides matching TRBD2. CDR1 and CDR2 from the germline V gene are MDHEN and SYDVKM. V dropped 9 bases and J dropped 4; count of bases not matched to a gene: 3. The CDR3 sequence is 11 residues long. The CDR3 spells CASAGVYEQYF. CDR3 bases: TGTGCCAGTGCGGGAGTGTACGAGCAGTACTTC.

The chain employs TRBV6-6 and TRBJ1-2; 9 nucleotides line up with TRBD1. Germline CDR1 is MNHNY and CDR2 is SVGAGI (reference sequence). Trimming at V came to 2 bases and at J to 6 bases, leaving 7 bases not matched to a gene. This CDR3 has 15 residues. The CDR3 loop is CASSYTDRTGDGYTF. The DNA of the CDR3 is TGTGCCAGCAGTTACACGGACCGGACAGGGGATGGCTACACCTTC.

The chain carries TRBV5-4 and TRBJ1-2; no clear D gene. V lost 0 bases and J lost 8, with 11 bases in between. The CDR3 loop spans 13 amino acids. Germline CDR1 SGHNT, CDR2 YYREEE (reference sequence). CDR3 DNA sequence: TGTGCCAGCAGCTTGGATCTTTTATCGGGCTACACCTTC. Residues: CASSLDLLSGYTF. The full variable domain, with the rest looked up from reference TRBV5-4 and TRBJ1-2, is ETGVTQSPTHLIKTRGQQVTLRCSSQSGHNTVSWYQQALGQGPQFIFQYYREEENGRGNFPPRFSGLQFPNYSSELNVNALELDDSALYLCASSLDLLSGYTFGSGTRLTVV.

This sequence joins TRBV11-2 and TRBJ1-1; no clear D gene. This CDR3 spans 14 amino acids. The germline V gene has CDR1 SGHAT and CDR2 FQNNGV. V lost 2 bases to trimming and J lost 0 bases, with 7 bases between them. The CDR3 bases are TGTGCCAGCAGCTTACCGAGTCTGAACACTGAAGCTTTCTTT. Protein product: CASSLPSLNTEAFF.

The chain is built from TRBV19 and TRBJ2-2; a weak D match, TRBD2 (7 bases). Germline V gives CDR1 LNHDA, CDR2 SQIVND (reference sequence). Trimming pared 8 bases from V and 1 base from J, leaving 20 bases between. The CDR3 totals 17 residues. CDR3 coding DNA: TGTGCCAGTCGGGGGGTTTGGCGGGGGCTGAACACCGGGGAGCTGTTTTTT. Encoded protein: CASRGVWRGLNTGELFF.

This clone was seen a single time. The V and J genes are TRBV5-1 and TRBJ2-7; D uncertain. Germline assignment: CDR1 SGHRS and CDR2 YFSETQ. The CDR3 runs 14 residues. V was clipped by 3 bases and J by 4 bases, with 14 bases between them. CDR3 sequence: CASSSVPGTYEQYF. The CDR3 bases are TGCGCCAGCAGCTCCGTTCCGGGTACGTACGAGCAGTACTTC.

The chain combines TRBV5-1 with TRBJ2-7; maybe TRBD1 (6 bases). Trimming took 4 bases from V and 4 from J, leaving 9 bases between them. CDR1 is SGHRS, CDR2 YFSETQ, per germline. CDR3 length: 12 residues. In DNA, the CDR3 is TGCGCCAGCAGCCGGGACATTTACGAGCAGTACTTC. Protein: CASSRDIYEQYF.

This chain links TRBV5-6 with TRBJ2-1, with 9 bases fitting TRBD2. There are 16 residues in the CDR3. Per the germline V gene, CDR1 is SGHDT and CDR2 is YYEEEE. V shed 3 bases and J 9 bases; nucleotides not matched to a gene: 13. CDR3 in amino acids: CASSSPKAGGFGEQFF. The CDR3 DNA reads as TGTGCCAGCAGCTCCCCAAAAGCGGGAGGCTTCGGTGAGCAGTTCTTC.